This T cell receptor (beta chain) was sequenced in a study of cytomegalovirus exposure and HLA in healthy donors. This CDR3 comprises 13 residues. V dropped 8 bases and J dropped 7; count of bases not matched to a gene: 8. Germline CDR1 KGHSH, CDR2 LQKENI. This PCR relied on a set of 60 Vbeta primers and 13 Jbeta primers. Using immunoSEQ multiplex PCR, the repertoire was profiled, and TCRdb retains in-frame clones only, with some absent. The table has tens of thousands of clones, 82% seen once. Study-wide points: Generally TCR sequences proved uncommon, though certain public TCRs appeared in numerous donors. Productive status was seen about 87% or about 30% of the time for most TCR beta V segments in an earlier analysis. Later genetic work tied a missense DCLRE1C variant to beta-chain V and J trimming. It was around 160 TCR beta chains that were listed as cytomegalovirus-associated.

Points on this clone: As yet, its antigen is unknown.

What was sequenced was PBMCs. This TCR was recovered from a man aged 45-60 years in good health and CMV-seronegative. V gene TRBV18 combines with J gene TRBJ2-5; 9 nucleotides match TRBD1. CDR3 residues: CASAEQGQGTQYF. CDR3 nucleotides: TGTGCCAGCGCTGAACAGGGACAGGGGACCCAGTACTTC.